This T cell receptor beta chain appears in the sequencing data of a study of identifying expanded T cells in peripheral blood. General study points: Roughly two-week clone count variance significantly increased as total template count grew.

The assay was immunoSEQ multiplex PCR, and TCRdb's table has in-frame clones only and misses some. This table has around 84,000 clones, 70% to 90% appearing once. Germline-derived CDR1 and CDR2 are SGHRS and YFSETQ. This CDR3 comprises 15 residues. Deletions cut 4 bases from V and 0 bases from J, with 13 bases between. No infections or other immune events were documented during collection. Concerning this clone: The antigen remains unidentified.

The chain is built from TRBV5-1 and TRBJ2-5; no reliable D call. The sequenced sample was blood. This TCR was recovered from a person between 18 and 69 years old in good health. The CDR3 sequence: CASSQDAAYQETQYF. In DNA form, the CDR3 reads TGCGCCAGCAGCCAAGATGCGGCGTACCAAGAGACCCAGTACTTC. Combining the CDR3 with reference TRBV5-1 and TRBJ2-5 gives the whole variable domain KAGVTQTPRYLIKTRGQQVTLSCSPISGHRSVSWYQQTPGQGLQFLFEYFSETQRNKGNFPGRFSGRQFSNSRSEMNVSTLELGDSALYLCASSQDAAYQETQYFGPGTRLLVL.